The rows below give T cell receptor beta chains drawn from one sample of a study of control samples from healthy donors and cancer patients. Sequencing used immunoSEQ multiplex PCR; TCRdb keeps in-frame clones, though not all of them. The sample yields 130,000 or so clones, 90% to 95% seen once. The sequencing sample was made of blood. Every receptor here comes from a man between 35 and 55 years old in good health. Each CDR3 is given with its conserved first and last residue. The D gene is left open where the match is weak. Some rows have no size entry. The others give once, few or many, or a class for an expanded clone.

DNA	CDR3	size	D	V	J
TGCGCCAGCAGCCAACCATTCAGGGGGGGGCCGCCCCAGCATTTT	CASSQPFRGGPPQHF	.	TRBD1	TRBV4-1	TRBJ1-5
TGCGCCAGCAGCCAAGATTTCGCCGGGGAGAGGGACTATGGCTACACCTTC	CASSQDFAGERDYGYTF	.	.	TRBV4-3	TRBJ1-2
TGTGCCGCCAGAGAGGGAGCCGGGGAGCTGTTTTTT	CAAREGAGELFF	.	.	TRBV6-5	TRBJ2-2
TGTGCCAGCAGCTTGGCCAATACCCTGAACACCGGGGAGCTGTTTTTT	CASSLANTLNTGELFF	.	.	TRBV11-2	TRBJ2-2
TGTGCCAGCAGCTTAGCGGCAGGGATGTTTGATACGCAGTATTTT	CASSLAAGMFDTQYF	.	.	TRBV7-9	TRBJ2-3
TGTGCGGAGGGGGGGCGTAAGGAAGCTTTCTTT	CAEGGRKEAFF	.	.	TRBV19	TRBJ1-1
TGTGCCAGCTCACCCAGGGGGCAATCTGGAAACACCATATATTTT	CASSPRGQSGNTIYF	.	TRBD1	TRBV6-6	TRBJ1-3
TGTGCCAGCAGTTACTCGGGGCTAGCGGGAGTTCGGTACGAGCAGTACTTC	CASSYSGLAGVRYEQYF	.	TRBD2	TRBV6-2/TRBV6-3	TRBJ2-7
TGTGCCATCAAAGGACAGGGCCAAGAGACCCAGTACTTC	CAIKGQGQETQYF	.	TRBD1	TRBV10-3	TRBJ2-5
TGTGCCAGCAGCCCCTGGACAGGGGCGGGAAACACCATATATTTT	CASSPWTGAGNTIYF	.	TRBD1	TRBV11-2	TRBJ1-3
TGTGCCAGCAGGCCGAGACCCTCTGGGGCCAACGTCCTGACTTTC	CASRPRPSGANVLTF	.	.	TRBV6-5	TRBJ2-6
TGCGCCAGCAGTGGGGCACCATCTACCTACGGGCAGTACTTC	CASSGAPSTYGQYF	.	.	TRBV10-1	TRBJ2-7
TGTGCCAGCAGCTTAGTAGGTGCCAGGGTCAACAATGAGCAGTTCTTC	CASSLVGARVNNEQFF	.	.	TRBV7-9	TRBJ2-1
TGTGCCTGGAGTGGACCGGGAGCCGGTGAAGTAAAACTGTTTTTT	CAWSGPGAGEVKLFF	.	.	TRBV30	TRBJ1-4
TGTGCCAGCAACCAGGGTGGGTCCCGTGGGGACACTGAAGCTTTCTTT	CASNQGGSRGDTEAFF	.	.	TRBV28	TRBJ1-1
TGTGCCAGCAGATTGGTAGGACGGGGAAACACAGATACGCAGTATTTT	CASRLVGRGNTDTQYF	once	.	TRBV5-6	TRBJ2-3
TGTGCCAGCAGCGTAGTCCCCTCTGGGGCCAACGTCCTGACTTTC	CASSVVPSGANVLTF	.	.	TRBV9	TRBJ2-6
TGTGCCAGCAGCCAAGATAACCTGAACACTGAAGCTTTCTTT	CASSQDNLNTEAFF	once	.	TRBV4-2	TRBJ1-1
TGTGCCAGCTCACCCAGAGGATATGCAACTAATGAAAAACTGTTTTTT	CASSPRGYATNEKLFF	once	.	TRBV18	TRBJ1-4
TGTGCCAGCAGCTCCGGAGGGGACGGCGGCTACACCTTC	CASSSGGDGGYTF	.	.	TRBV7-3	TRBJ1-2